This T cell receptor (beta chain) was observed in a study of early T cells in non-severe SARS-CoV-2 infection. V dropped 6 bases and J dropped 0 bases, with 12 bases sitting between them. This CDR3 comprises 15 residues. CDR1 is KGHSH, CDR2 LQKENI, per germline. TCRdb ran MiXCR on the 5' RACE reads and lists one entry per CDR3 protein. This table has around 100,000 distinct CDR3 sequences, approximately 16% appearing once. J is TRBJ2-1 and V is TRBV18, with D possibly being TRBD1 (6 bases). Sequenced input: whole blood. The sequence was obtained from an adult who was a healthcare worker with PCR-confirmed SARS-CoV-2 infection or an uninfected control (not recorded which). The CDR3 DNA sequence: TGTGCCAGCTCTCCAGGGGCCCCCTCCTACAATGAGCAGTTCTTC. It specifies CASSPGAPSYNEQFF.